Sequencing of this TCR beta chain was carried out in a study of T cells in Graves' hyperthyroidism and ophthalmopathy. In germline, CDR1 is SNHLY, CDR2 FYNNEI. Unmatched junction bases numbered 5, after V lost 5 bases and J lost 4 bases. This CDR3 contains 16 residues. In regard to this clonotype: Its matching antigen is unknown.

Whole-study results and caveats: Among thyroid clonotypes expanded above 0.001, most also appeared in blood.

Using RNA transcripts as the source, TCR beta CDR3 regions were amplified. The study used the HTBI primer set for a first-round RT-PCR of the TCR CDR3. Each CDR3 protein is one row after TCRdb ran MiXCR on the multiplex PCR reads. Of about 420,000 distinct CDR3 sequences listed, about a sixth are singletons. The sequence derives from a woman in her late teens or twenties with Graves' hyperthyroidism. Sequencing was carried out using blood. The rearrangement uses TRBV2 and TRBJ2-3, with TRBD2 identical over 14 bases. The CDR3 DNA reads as TGTGCCAGCAGTACCGGGACTAGCGGGGGCGCAGATACGCAGTATTTT. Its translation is CASSTGTSGGADTQYF.